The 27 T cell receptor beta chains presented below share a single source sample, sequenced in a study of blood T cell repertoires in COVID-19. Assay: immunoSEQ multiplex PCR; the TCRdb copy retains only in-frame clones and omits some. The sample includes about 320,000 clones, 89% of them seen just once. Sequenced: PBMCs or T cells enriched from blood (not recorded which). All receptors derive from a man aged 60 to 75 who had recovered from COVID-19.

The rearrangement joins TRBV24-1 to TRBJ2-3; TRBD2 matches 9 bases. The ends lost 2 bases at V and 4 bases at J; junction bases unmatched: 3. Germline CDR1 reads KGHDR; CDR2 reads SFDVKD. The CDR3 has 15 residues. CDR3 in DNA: TGTGCCACCAGTGATTCCAGGACTAGCGCAGATACGCAGTATTTT. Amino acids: CATSDSRTSADTQYF.

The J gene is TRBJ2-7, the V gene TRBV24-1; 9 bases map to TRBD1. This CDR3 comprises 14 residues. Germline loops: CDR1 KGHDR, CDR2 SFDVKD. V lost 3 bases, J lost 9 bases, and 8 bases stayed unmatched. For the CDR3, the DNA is TGTGCCACCAGTGATCCGGGACAGGGTAGCAGGCAGTACTTC. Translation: CATSDPGQGSRQYF.

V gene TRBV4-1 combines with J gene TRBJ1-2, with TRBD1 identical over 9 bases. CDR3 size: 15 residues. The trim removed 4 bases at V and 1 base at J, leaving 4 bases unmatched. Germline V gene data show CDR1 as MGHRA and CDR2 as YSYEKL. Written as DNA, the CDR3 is TGCGCCAGCAGCCCGGGACAGGGCATTAACTATGGCTACACCTTC. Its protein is CASSPGQGINYGYTF.

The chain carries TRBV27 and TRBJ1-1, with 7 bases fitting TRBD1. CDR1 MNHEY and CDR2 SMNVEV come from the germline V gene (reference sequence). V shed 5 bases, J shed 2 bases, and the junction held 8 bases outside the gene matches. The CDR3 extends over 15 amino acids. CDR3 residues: CASSPLGTVNTEAFF. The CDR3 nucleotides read TGTGCCAGCAGTCCCCTAGGGACAGTTAACACTGAAGCTTTCTTT.

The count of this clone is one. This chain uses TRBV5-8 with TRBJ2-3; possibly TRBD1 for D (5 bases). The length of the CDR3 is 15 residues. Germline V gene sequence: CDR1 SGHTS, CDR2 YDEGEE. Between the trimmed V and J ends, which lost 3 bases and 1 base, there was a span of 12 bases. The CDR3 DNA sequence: TGTGCCAGCAGCTATTTAATAGGGGGCACAGATACGCAGTATTTT. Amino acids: CASSYLIGGTDTQYF.

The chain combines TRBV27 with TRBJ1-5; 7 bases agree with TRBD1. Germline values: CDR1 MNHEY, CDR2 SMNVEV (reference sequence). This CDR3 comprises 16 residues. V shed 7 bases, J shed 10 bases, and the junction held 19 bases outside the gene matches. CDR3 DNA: TGTGCCAGCATGCGGGACAGCGGCTCCGGGGGACAACCCCAGCATTTT. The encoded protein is CASMRDSGSGGQPQHF.

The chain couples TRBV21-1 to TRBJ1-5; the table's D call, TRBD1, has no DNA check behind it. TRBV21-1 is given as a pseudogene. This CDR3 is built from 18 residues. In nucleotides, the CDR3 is TGTGCCAGCGCTCCGCCACGGCGCCTGGGGACAGTCCTGGAGCCCCAGCATTTT. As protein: CASAPPRRLGTVLEPQHF.

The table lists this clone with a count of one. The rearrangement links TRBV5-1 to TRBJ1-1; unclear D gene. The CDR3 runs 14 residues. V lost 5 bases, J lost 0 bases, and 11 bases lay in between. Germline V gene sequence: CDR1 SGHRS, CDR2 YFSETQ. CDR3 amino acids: CASSLTSLNTEAFF. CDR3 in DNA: TGCGCCAGCAGTTTGACATCCCTGAACACTGAAGCTTTCTTT.

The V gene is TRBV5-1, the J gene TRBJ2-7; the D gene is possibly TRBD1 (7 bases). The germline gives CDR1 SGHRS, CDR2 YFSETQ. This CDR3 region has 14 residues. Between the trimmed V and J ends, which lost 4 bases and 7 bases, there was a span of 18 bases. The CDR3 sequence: CASSKGAAGGEQYF. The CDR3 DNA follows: TGCGCCAGCAGCAAGGGGGCGGCAGGAGGGGAGCAGTACTTC.

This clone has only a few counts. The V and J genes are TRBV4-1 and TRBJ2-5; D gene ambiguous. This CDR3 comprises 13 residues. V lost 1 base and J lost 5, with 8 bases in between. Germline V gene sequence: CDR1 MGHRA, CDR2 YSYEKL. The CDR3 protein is CASSQVGSETQYF. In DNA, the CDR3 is TGCGCCAGCAGCCAAGTGGGTAGCGAGACCCAGTACTTC.

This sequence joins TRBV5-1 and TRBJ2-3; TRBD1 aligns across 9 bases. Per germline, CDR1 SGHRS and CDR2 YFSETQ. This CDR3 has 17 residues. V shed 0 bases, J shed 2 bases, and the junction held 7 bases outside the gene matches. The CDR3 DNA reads TGCGCCAGCAGCTTGGCCTTGGGGACAGGGAACACAGATACGCAGTATTTT. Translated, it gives CASSLALGTGNTDTQYF.

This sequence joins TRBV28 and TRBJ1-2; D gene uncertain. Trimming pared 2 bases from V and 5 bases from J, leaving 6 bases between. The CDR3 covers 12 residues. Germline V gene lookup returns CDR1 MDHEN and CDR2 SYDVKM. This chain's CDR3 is CASSLGRYGYTF. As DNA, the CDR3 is TGTGCCAGCAGTTTAGGTAGATATGGCTACACCTTC.

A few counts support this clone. In DNA form, the CDR3 reads TGTGCCAGCTCACCTCAGGGGAGCAATCAGCCCCAGCATTTT. Translation gives CASSPQGSNQPQHF. The rearrangement links TRBV18 to TRBJ1-5, with D possibly being TRBD1 (6 bases). CDR1 and CDR2 from the germline V gene are KGHSH and LQKENI. This CDR3 has 14 amino acids. V was trimmed by 3 bases and J by 1 base, leaving 7 bases between them.

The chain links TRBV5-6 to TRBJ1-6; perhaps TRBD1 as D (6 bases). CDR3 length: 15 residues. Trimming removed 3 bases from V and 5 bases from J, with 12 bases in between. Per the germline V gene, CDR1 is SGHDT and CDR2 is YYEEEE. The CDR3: CASSSRGQHNSPLHF. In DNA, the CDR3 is TGTGCCAGCAGCTCCCGGGGACAACATAATTCACCCCTCCACTTT.

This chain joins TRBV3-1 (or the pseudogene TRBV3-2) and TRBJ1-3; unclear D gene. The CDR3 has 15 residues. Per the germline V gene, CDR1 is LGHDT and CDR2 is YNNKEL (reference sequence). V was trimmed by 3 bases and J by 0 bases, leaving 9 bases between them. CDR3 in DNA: TGTGCCAGCAGCCAGTTACACAGCTCTGGAAACACCATATATTTT. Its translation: CASSQLHSSGNTIYF.

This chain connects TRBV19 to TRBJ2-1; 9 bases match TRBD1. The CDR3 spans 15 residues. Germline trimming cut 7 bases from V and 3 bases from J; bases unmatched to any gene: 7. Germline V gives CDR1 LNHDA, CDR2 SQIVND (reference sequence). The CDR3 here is CASKSGQGHYNEQFF. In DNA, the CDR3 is TGTGCCAGTAAATCGGGACAGGGCCACTACAATGAGCAGTTCTTC.

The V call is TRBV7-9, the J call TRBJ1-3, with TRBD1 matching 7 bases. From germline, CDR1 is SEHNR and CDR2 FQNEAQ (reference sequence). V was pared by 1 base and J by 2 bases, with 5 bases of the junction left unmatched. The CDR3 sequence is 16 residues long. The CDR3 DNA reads TGTGCCAGCAGCTTAGTGTACGGACAGGCTGGAAACACCATATATTTT. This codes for CASSLVYGQAGNTIYF.

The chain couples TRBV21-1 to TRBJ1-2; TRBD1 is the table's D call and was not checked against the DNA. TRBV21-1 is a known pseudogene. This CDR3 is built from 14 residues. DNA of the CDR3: TGTGCCAGCAGCAAAGGACAGGACAACTATGGCTACACCTTC. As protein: CASSKGQDNYGYTF.

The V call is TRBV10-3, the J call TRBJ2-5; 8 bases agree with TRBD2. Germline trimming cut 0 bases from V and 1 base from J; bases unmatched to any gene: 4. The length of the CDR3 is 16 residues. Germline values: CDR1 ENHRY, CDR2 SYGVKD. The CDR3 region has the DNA TGTGCCATCAGTGAGTCCGGGGGGGCCCCCCAAGAGACCCAGTACTTC. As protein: CAISESGGAPQETQYF.

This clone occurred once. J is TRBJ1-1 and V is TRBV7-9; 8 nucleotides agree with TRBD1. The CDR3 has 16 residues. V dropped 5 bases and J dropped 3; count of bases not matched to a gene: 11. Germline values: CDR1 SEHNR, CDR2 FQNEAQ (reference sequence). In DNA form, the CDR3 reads TGTGCCAGCAGCATAAAACCACAGGGGGTGTACACTGAAGCTTTCTTT. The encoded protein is CASSIKPQGVYTEAFF.

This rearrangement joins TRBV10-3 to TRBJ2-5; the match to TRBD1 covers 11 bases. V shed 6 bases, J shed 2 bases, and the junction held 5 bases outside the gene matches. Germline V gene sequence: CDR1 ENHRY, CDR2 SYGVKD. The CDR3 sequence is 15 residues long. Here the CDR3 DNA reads TGTGCCATCAGCGGGACAGGGGGTCCACAAGAGACCCAGTACTTC. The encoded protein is CAISGTGGPQETQYF.

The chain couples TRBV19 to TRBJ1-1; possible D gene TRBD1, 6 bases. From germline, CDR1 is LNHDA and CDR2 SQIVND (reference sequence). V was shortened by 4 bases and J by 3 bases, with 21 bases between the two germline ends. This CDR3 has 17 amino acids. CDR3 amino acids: CASSTRLGQGRDTEAFF. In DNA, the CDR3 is TGTGCCAGTAGTACTCGCTTGGGGCAGGGGAGGGACACTGAAGCTTTCTTT.

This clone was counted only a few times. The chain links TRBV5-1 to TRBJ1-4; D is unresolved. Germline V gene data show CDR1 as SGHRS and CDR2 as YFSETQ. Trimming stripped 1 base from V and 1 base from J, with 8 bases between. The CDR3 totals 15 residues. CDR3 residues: CASSLLSVTNEKLFF. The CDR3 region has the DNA TGCGCCAGCAGCTTGTTATCTGTAACTAATGAAAAACTGTTTTTT.

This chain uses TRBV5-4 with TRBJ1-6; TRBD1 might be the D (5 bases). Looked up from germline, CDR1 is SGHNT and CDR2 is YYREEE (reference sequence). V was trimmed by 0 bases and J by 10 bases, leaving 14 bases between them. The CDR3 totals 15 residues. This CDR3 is CASSLGAGLGSPLHF. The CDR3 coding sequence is TGTGCCAGCAGCTTGGGGGCAGGGCTAGGATCACCCCTCCACTTT.

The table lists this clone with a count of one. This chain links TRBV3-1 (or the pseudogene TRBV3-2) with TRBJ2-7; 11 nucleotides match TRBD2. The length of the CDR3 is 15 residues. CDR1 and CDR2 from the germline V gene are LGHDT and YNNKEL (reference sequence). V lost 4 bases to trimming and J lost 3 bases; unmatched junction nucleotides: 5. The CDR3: CASSLRLAGNYEQYF. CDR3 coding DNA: TGTGCCAGCAGCCTCCGACTAGCGGGAAACTACGAGCAGTACTTC.

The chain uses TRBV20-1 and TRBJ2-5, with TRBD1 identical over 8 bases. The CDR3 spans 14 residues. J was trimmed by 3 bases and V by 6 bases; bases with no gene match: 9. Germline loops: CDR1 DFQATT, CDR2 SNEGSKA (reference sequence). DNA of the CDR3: TGCAGTGCAAGTGGACAGGGATTTGAAGAGACCCAGTACTTC. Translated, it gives CSASGQGFEETQYF.

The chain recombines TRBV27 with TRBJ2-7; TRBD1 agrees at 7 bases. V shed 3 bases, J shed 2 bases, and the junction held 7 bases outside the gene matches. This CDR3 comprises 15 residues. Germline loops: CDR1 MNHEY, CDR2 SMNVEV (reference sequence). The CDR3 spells CASSFTGASAYEQYF. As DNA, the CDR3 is TGTGCCAGCAGTTTCACAGGGGCTTCAGCCTACGAGCAGTACTTC.